Shown below are 29 T cell receptor beta chains from a single sample sequenced in a study of cytomegalovirus exposure and HLA in healthy donors. Profiled with immunoSEQ multiplex PCR; TCRdb holds only in-frame clones, not every one. This table has approximately 76,000 clones, approximately 95% appearing once. Material: PBMCs. These receptors all come from a woman aged 18-29 years in good health and CMV-seronegative.

The V gene is TRBV5-6, the J gene TRBJ1-3; D is undetermined. V lost 2 bases and J lost 0, with 18 bases in between. Germline values: CDR1 SGHDT, CDR2 YYEEEE. The CDR3 covers 18 residues. This chain's CDR3 is CASSFSAGTSSSGNTIYF. CDR3 in DNA: TGTGCCAGCAGCTTTAGCGCAGGCACATCGTCCTCTGGAAACACCATATATTTT.

This rearrangement joins TRBV5-1 to TRBJ2-1, with TRBD2 identical over 11 bases. There are 14 residues in the CDR3. J gave up 9 bases and V 4 bases, and 6 bases lay outside the gene matches. The germline CDR1 and CDR2 sequences are SGHRS and YFSETQ. The CDR3 loop reads CASSILAGVGEQFF. DNA of the CDR3: TGCGCCAGCAGCATACTAGCGGGGGTTGGTGAGCAGTTCTTC.

The chain carries TRBV9 and TRBJ1-1; TRBD1 agrees at 10 bases. V gave up 4 bases and J gave up 3 bases; unmatched junction bases: 3. The CDR3 runs 14 residues. CDR1 is SGDLS and CDR2 is YYNGEE in the germline V gene. Here the CDR3 reads CASSIGTGDTEAFF. CDR3 nucleotides: TGTGCCAGCAGCATAGGGACAGGGGACACTGAAGCTTTCTTT.

This rearrangement joins TRBV7-6 to TRBJ2-1; D is possibly TRBD1 (6 bases). Between the trimmed V and J ends, which lost 2 bases and 7 bases, there was a span of 12 bases. The germline V gene has CDR1 SGHVS and CDR2 FNYEAQ. The CDR3 runs to 14 residues. Here the CDR3 reads CASSLTGTNNEQFF. Here the CDR3 DNA reads TGTGCCAGCAGCTTAACCGGGACAAATAATGAGCAGTTCTTC.

V gene TRBV11-2 combines with J gene TRBJ2-5; TRBD1 agrees at 7 bases. The germline V gene has CDR1 SGHAT and CDR2 FQNNGV. The CDR3 runs to 15 residues. Germline trimming cut 5 bases from V and 5 bases from J; bases unmatched to any gene: 11. The CDR3 region is CASSQGQPPRETQYF. DNA of the CDR3: TGTGCCAGCAGCCAGGGACAGCCACCGAGGGAGACCCAGTACTTC.

The chain links TRBV7-9 to TRBJ1-1, with D possibly matching TRBD1 (6 bases). Germline assignment: CDR1 SEHNR and CDR2 FQNEAQ (reference sequence). The CDR3 length is 12 residues. The V gene lost 1 base and the J gene lost 11 bases, with 11 bases spanning the gap. The CDR3 bases are TGTGCCAGCAGCTTAGTGTACAGGGTGGCTTTCTTT. Protein: CASSLVYRVAFF.

This chain joins TRBV4-1 and TRBJ2-7; 7 bases match TRBD2. Germline V gives CDR1 MGHRA, CDR2 YSYEKL. Trimming cost V 1 base and J 2 bases; bases outside gene matches: 8. The CDR3 is 16 residues long. For the CDR3, the DNA is TGCGCCAGCAGCCAAGCGGTGGCTAGCGGCGCCTACGAGCAGTACTTC. Protein: CASSQAVASGAYEQYF.

The sample holds one count of this clone. The chain combines TRBV7-8 with TRBJ2-2, with 9 bases aligning to TRBD1. The germline V gene encodes CDR1 SGHVS and CDR2 FQNEAQ. The junction had 7 bases not matched to a gene; V was cut back by 5 bases and J by 3 bases. There are 16 residues in the CDR3. CDR3 nucleotides: TGTGCCAGCAGCGGGCCAGGGACAGGGTACACCGGGGAGCTGTTTTTT. Translating it yields CASSGPGTGYTGELFF.

This sequence joins TRBV5-1 and TRBJ1-4; tentatively, D is TRBD1 (5 bases). The CDR3 covers 14 residues. Germline CDR1 is SGHRS and CDR2 is YFSETQ. Trimming removed 4 bases from V and 8 bases from J, with 15 bases in between. CDR3 coding DNA: TGCGCCAGCAGCCGGAGGGGAGGTGGGGAAAAACTGTTTTTT. This codes for CASSRRGGGEKLFF.

The chain is built from TRBV7-9 and TRBJ1-2; unclear D gene. The V gene's germline CDR1 is SEHNR and CDR2 FQNEAQ (reference sequence). Between the trimmed V and J ends, which lost 7 bases and 4 bases, there was a span of 19 bases. The CDR3 loop spans 15 amino acids. In DNA, the CDR3 is TGTGCCAGCACCCCCGGCCTCCCGGGTGGCTATGGCTACACCTTC. It is translated as CASTPGLPGGYGYTF.

V is TRBV2 and J is TRBJ2-7, with 8 nucleotides matching TRBD2. J was trimmed by 2 bases and V by 6 bases; bases with no gene match: 6. The germline V gene encodes CDR1 SNHLY and CDR2 FYNNEI. This CDR3 region has 14 residues. CDR3 DNA sequence: TGTGCCAGCAGAAAACTAGCGGAAGCCTACGAGCAGTACTTC. Translating gives CASRKLAEAYEQYF.

This clone was seen just once. The V and J genes are TRBV13 and TRBJ2-7, with 7 positions matching TRBD2. V gave up 5 bases and J gave up 2 bases; unmatched junction bases: 0. The CDR3 contains 12 residues. Germline V gives CDR1 PRHDT, CDR2 FYEKMQ (reference sequence). The CDR3 DNA is TGTGCCAGCAGCGGGGGGGCCTACGAGCAGTACTTC. Translated, it gives CASSGGAYEQYF.

The V gene is TRBV5-4, the J gene TRBJ1-6; maybe TRBD1 (6 bases). The CDR3 consists of 19 residues. CDR1 is SGHNT, CDR2 YYREEE, per germline (reference sequence). V shed 3 bases and J shed 10 bases, with 29 bases lying between them. The CDR3 DNA sequence: TGTGCCAGCAGCTGGTCACGTGGGACAACTTTTCCCCCCGGATCACCCCTCCACTTT. Translation: CASSWSRGTTFPPGSPLHF. Supplemented by reference TRBV5-4 and TRBJ1-6, the full variable domain reads ETGVTQSPTHLIKTRGQQVTLRCSSQSGHNTVSWYQQALGQGPQFIFQYYREEENGRGNFPPRFSGLQFPNYSSELNVNALELDDSALYLCASSWSRGTTFPPGSPLHFGNGTRLTVT.

This rearrangement joins TRBV14 to TRBJ1-1; D remains unclear. Germline-derived CDR1 and CDR2 are SGHDN and FVKESK. The CDR3 is 13 amino acids. Trimming pared 2 bases from V and 0 bases from J, leaving 4 bases between. This CDR3 is CASSQLLNTEAFF. In DNA form, the CDR3 reads TGTGCCAGCAGCCAACTACTGAACACTGAAGCTTTCTTT.

This clone was seen a single time. CDR3 amino acids: CASSLTGGYEQYF. The CDR3 region has the DNA TGTGCCAGCAGCTTAACAGGGGGCTACGAGCAGTACTTC. This rearrangement joins TRBV5-6 to TRBJ2-7; 8 nucleotides agree with TRBD1. V lost 2 bases to trimming and J lost 3 bases; unmatched junction nucleotides: 1. Germline V CDR1 and CDR2: SGHDT, YYEEEE. This CDR3 contains 13 residues.

In nucleotides, the CDR3 is TGCGCCAGCAGTGTTTTCAGGGGTGAGCAGTTCTTC. Protein product: CASSVFRGEQFF. The gene calls are TRBV10-2 and TRBJ2-1; D may be TRBD1 (6 bases). Germline V gene lookup returns CDR1 WSHSY and CDR2 SAAADI. The CDR3 contains 12 residues. Trimming took 4 bases from V and 9 from J, leaving 10 bases between them.

This chain connects TRBV7-8 to TRBJ2-7; 8 positions agree with TRBD1. V was pared by 1 base and J by 12 bases, with 17 bases of the junction left unmatched. The V gene's germline CDR1 is SGHVS and CDR2 FQNEAQ. This CDR3 spans 16 amino acids. The CDR3: CASSLVKDRVAVRMYF. The CDR3 bases are TGTGCCAGCAGCTTAGTAAAGGACAGGGTGGCAGTTCGTATGTACTTC.

This clone was recorded only once. The chain links TRBV6-5 to TRBJ1-3, with unresolved D. Germline values: CDR1 MNHEY, CDR2 SVGAGI. V dropped 2 bases and J dropped 0 bases, with 8 bases sitting between them. CDR3 length equals 15 residues. The CDR3 sequence: CASSYRESSGNTIYF. CDR3 nucleotide sequence: TGTGCCAGCAGTTACAGGGAGAGCTCTGGAAACACCATATATTTT.

In this sample, this clone turned up a few times. The genes are TRBV10-1 and TRBJ1-6, with 9 positions matching TRBD1. Germline-derived CDR1 and CDR2 are WNHNN and SYGVQD (reference sequence). This CDR3 is 16 amino acids long. V dropped 11 bases and J dropped 3; count of bases not matched to a gene: 11. The CDR3 DNA sequence: TGCGCCCGACGGGGACAGGGCGACTTCTATAATTCACCCCTCCACTTT. This translates into CARRGQGDFYNSPLHF.

The V call is TRBV4-1, the J call TRBJ2-1, with 9 bases aligning to TRBD2. The trim removed 4 bases at V and 7 bases at J, leaving 11 bases unmatched. This CDR3 region has 16 residues. CDR1 and CDR2 from the germline V gene are MGHRA and YSYEKL. The CDR3 coding sequence is TGCGCCAGCAGCCCCCGGGTAGCGGGAGATGGTAATGAGCAGTTCTTC. Protein sequence: CASSPRVAGDGNEQFF.

In its sample, this clone was seen once. This chain uses TRBV7-9 with TRBJ1-2; 9 nucleotides agree with TRBD1. The V gene end was trimmed by 4 bases and the J gene end by 8 bases; junction bases not matched to a gene: 11. There are 15 residues in the CDR3. Germline-derived CDR1 and CDR2 are SEHNR and FQNEAQ (reference sequence). The chain's CDR3 is CASSSRTGETLGYTF. CDR3 coding DNA: TGTGCCAGCAGCTCTCGGACAGGGGAAACCTTAGGCTACACCTTC.

The chain is built from TRBV28 and TRBJ2-7; D remains ambiguous. The germline CDR1 and CDR2 sequences are MDHEN and SYDVKM. The length of the CDR3 is 17 residues. Trimming pared 3 bases from V and 0 bases from J, leaving 18 bases between. Here the CDR3 reads CASSFYQVQVGSYEQYF. The CDR3 bases are TGTGCCAGCAGTTTTTACCAGGTCCAGGTGGGCTCCTACGAGCAGTACTTC.

This clone is a singleton in its sample. The chain recombines TRBV6-1 with TRBJ2-7, with TRBD1 matching over 7 bases. The CDR3 has 14 amino acids. Germline V gives CDR1 MNHNS, CDR2 SASEGT. Unmatched junction bases numbered 11, after V lost 8 bases and J lost 4 bases. CDR3: CASLGQTNNYEQYF. CDR3 sequence (DNA): TGTGCCAGCCTGGGACAGACTAACAATTACGAGCAGTACTTC.

The rearrangement links TRBV14 to TRBJ2-1; 10 bases line up with TRBD2. Losses at the gene ends were 4 bases for V and 4 bases for J; bases not matched to a gene: 10. The CDR3 has 17 amino acids. Germline V gene data show CDR1 as SGHDN and CDR2 as FVKESK. The CDR3 bases are TGTGCCAGCAGCCCTCTAACCGGGACTAGCGCGTACAATGAGCAGTTCTTC. It specifies CASSPLTGTSAYNEQFF.

A few counts support this clone. This sequence joins TRBV6-1 and TRBJ2-5; tentatively, D is TRBD1 (7 bases). Trimming pared 9 bases from V and 5 bases from J, leaving 22 bases between. In germline, CDR1 is MNHNS, CDR2 SASEGT. CDR3 length equals 15 residues. The CDR3 DNA follows: TGTGCCAGTAACCTCGGAGGGGGCGCCGGGGAGACCCAGTACTTC. Its protein product is CASNLGGGAGETQYF.

This chain joins TRBV5-1 and TRBJ2-7; 8 nucleotides match TRBD1. Germline CDR1 and CDR2: SGHRS and YFSETQ. There are 17 residues in the CDR3. V was pared by 0 bases and J by 5 bases, with 13 bases of the junction left unmatched. CDR3: CASSLGPIQGAIHEQYF. As DNA, the CDR3 is TGCGCCAGCAGCTTGGGTCCGATTCAGGGGGCCATCCACGAGCAGTACTTC.

The genes are TRBV28 and TRBJ1-1; D is unresolved. The CDR3 is made up of 13 amino acids. Germline loops: CDR1 MDHEN, CDR2 SYDVKM. V was shortened by 6 bases and J by 1 base, with 9 bases between the two germline ends. CDR3 DNA sequence: TGTGCCAGCAGCTTAAACAGGAACACTGAAGCTTTCTTT. Its protein is CASSLNRNTEAFF.

This clone has only one observation. V is TRBV27 and J is TRBJ2-7; D not resolved. The germline gives CDR1 MNHEY, CDR2 SMNVEV (reference sequence). Trimming removed 4 bases from V and 3 bases from J, with 16 bases in between. The CDR3 runs 15 residues. CDR3: CASSWLGQASYEQYF. The CDR3 region has the DNA TGTGCCAGCAGTTGGCTCGGTCAGGCCAGCTACGAGCAGTACTTC.

This clone was recorded a few times. The rearrangement uses TRBV5-5 and TRBJ2-1; no firm D call. This CDR3 spans 12 amino acids. Deletions cut 1 base from V and 15 bases from J, with 14 bases between. Germline loops: CDR1 SGHKS, CDR2 YYEKEE (reference sequence). CDR3: CASSLSGFGLFF. In nucleotides, the CDR3 is TGTGCCAGCAGCTTGTCGGGTTTTGGCCTGTTCTTC.